These 19 T cell receptor beta chains were all obtained from the same sample, sequenced in a study of T cell repertoires in cytomegalovirus infection. Each CDR3 protein is one row after TCRdb ran MiXCR on the reads. The data hold 270,000 or so distinct CDR3 sequences, with about 17% observed a single time. Sample: CD8+ T cells from PBMCs. All receptors come from a human donor in good health (CMV status not recorded). Some clones in this sample may be carry-over from other donors' samples.

Only a few counts were recorded for this clonotype. The CDR3: CASSLSSGVEAFF. The CDR3 DNA follows: TGTGCCAGCAGTTTATCATCCGGGGTGGAAGCTTTCTTT. The rearrangement uses TRBV27 and TRBJ1-1, with D unclear. The CDR3 is 13 amino acids. Germline V gene sequence: CDR1 MNHEY, CDR2 SMNVEV (reference sequence). Trimming took off 0 bases at V and 8 bases at J, with 10 bases between the two ends.

This clonotype was counted ten times or more. The chain recombines TRBV5-5 with TRBJ2-7; tentative D call: TRBD2 (5 bases). Between the trimmed V and J ends, which lost 4 bases and 3 bases, there was a span of 14 bases. CDR3 length equals 14 residues. Germline loops: CDR1 SGHKS, CDR2 YYEKEE (reference sequence). The CDR3: CASSRADWDYEQYF. The CDR3 nucleotides are TGTGCCAGCAGCAGGGCGGACTGGGACTACGAGCAGTACTTC.

This clonotype has just a few counts. The chain employs TRBV7-9 and TRBJ2-1; TRBD2 agrees at 7 bases. The CDR3 extends over 17 amino acids. The V gene end was trimmed by 6 bases and the J gene end by 0 bases; junction bases not matched to a gene: 11. Looked up from germline, CDR1 is SEHNR and CDR2 is FQNEAQ (reference sequence). CDR3 nucleotide sequence: TGTGCCAGCAGTTCCACTAGCGACTACAGCTCCTACAATGAGCAGTTCTTC. Encoded protein: CASSSTSDYSSYNEQFF.

This clonotype was observed at least ten times. The chain combines TRBV18 with TRBJ2-3; a weak D match, TRBD2 (5 bases). Trimming cost V 2 bases and J 2 bases, with 14 bases left between them. Germline lookup yields CDR1 KGHSH and CDR2 LQKENI. CDR3 length equals 16 residues. The CDR3 is CASSPVGMSHTDTQYF. The CDR3 nucleotides are TGTGCCAGCTCACCAGTCGGGATGTCGCACACAGATACGCAGTATTTT.

This clonotype has more than one count but fewer than ten. The genes are TRBV7-9 and TRBJ2-2, with 7 nucleotides matching TRBD1. The ends lost 5 bases at V and 3 bases at J; junction bases unmatched: 9. The CDR3 loop spans 16 amino acids. Looked up from germline, CDR1 is SEHNR and CDR2 is FQNEAQ (reference sequence). CDR3: CASSQERDRYTGELFF. The CDR3 DNA is TGTGCCAGCAGCCAAGAGAGGGACAGATACACCGGGGAGCTGTTTTTT.

The V call is TRBV4-3, the J call TRBJ2-3, with D hard to call. This CDR3 is 17 amino acids long. Germline assignment: CDR1 LGHNA and CDR2 YSLEER. V lost 0 bases and J lost 3, with 16 bases in between. The CDR3 bases are TGCGCCAGCAGCCAAGATCTAAGAGGCCCTGGGACAGATACGCAGTATTTT. The encoded protein is CASSQDLRGPGTDTQYF.

This clonotype showed up just a few times. This chain connects TRBV6-6 to TRBJ2-4; 7 bases agree with TRBD1. The germline V gene has CDR1 MNHNY and CDR2 SVGAGI (reference sequence). CDR3 size: 19 residues. With V trimmed by 2 bases and J by 0 bases, 13 bases remained unmatched. CDR3 protein: CASSYEPPRGPLAKNIQYF. The CDR3 DNA follows: TGTGCCAGCAGTTACGAACCTCCGAGGGGGCCGCTAGCCAAAAACATTCAGTACTTC.

This clonotype was recorded many times. This sequence joins TRBV7-6 and TRBJ2-7; 7 positions match TRBD1. The CDR3 sequence is 14 residues long. The junction had 5 bases not matched to a gene; V was cut back by 0 bases and J by 6 bases. Germline CDR1 reads SGHVS; CDR2 reads FNYEAQ. The CDR3 here is CASSLASAGGEQYF. In nucleotides, the CDR3 is TGTGCCAGCAGCTTAGCGTCGGCAGGGGGCGAGCAGTACTTC.

This clonotype was counted ten times or more. The chain combines TRBV25-1 with TRBJ2-3; no clear D gene. Per the germline V gene, CDR1 is MGHDK and CDR2 is SYGVNS. The V gene lost 7 bases and the J gene lost 2 bases, with 16 bases spanning the gap. The CDR3 spans 15 residues. The CDR3 DNA follows: TGTGCCAGCACTCTCAAAGAGGATGCCACAGATACGCAGTATTTT. It codes for CASTLKEDATDTQYF.

In this sample, this clonotype turned up many times. V gene TRBV6-2 or TRBV6-3 combines with J gene TRBJ2-4, with D uncertain. The CDR3 loop spans 16 amino acids. Germline CDR1 and CDR2: MNHEY and SVGEGT. Trimming shortened V by 0 bases and J by 1 base, and 10 bases separated the two germline ends. The CDR3 DNA sequence: TGTGCCAGCAGTTACTCCTACGGGTTGGCCAAAAACATTCAGTACTTC. It yields the protein CASSYSYGLAKNIQYF.

The chain couples TRBV28 to TRBJ2-1; D gene unclear. V lost 8 bases and J 4 bases, leaving 12 bases between the germline ends. The length of the CDR3 is 13 residues. CDR1 MDHEN and CDR2 SYDVKM come from the germline V gene. The CDR3 is CASLSSEYNEQFF. The CDR3 DNA follows: TGTGCCAGCCTAAGCTCCGAGTACAATGAGCAGTTCTTC.

The CDR3 DNA sequence: TGCGCCAGCAGCCAAGAGGTGGGGAGGAGCACCGGGGAGCTGTTTTTT. Protein: CASSQEVGRSTGELFF. The chain links TRBV4-1 to TRBJ2-2, with D perhaps TRBD2 (6 bases). Trimming cost V 0 bases and J 4 bases, with 12 bases left between them. The germline V gene encodes CDR1 MGHRA and CDR2 YSYEKL. The CDR3 is 16 residues long.

This clonotype has a handful of counts. V is TRBV7-6 and J is TRBJ1-2, with D perhaps matching TRBD1 (6 bases). Germline V gene sequence: CDR1 SGHVS, CDR2 FNYEAQ. Trimming pared 3 bases from V and 3 bases from J, leaving 14 bases between. This CDR3 has 15 residues. CDR3 region: CASSLGGLADYGYTF. The CDR3 DNA follows: TGTGCCAGCAGCTTGGGGGGGCTTGCGGACTATGGCTACACCTTC. The full variable domain, its missing parts supplied by reference TRBV7-6 and TRBJ1-2, is GAGVSQSPRYKVTKRGQDVALRCDPISGHVSLYWYRQALGQGPEFLTYFNYEAQQDKSGLPNDRFSAERPEGSISTLTIQRTEQRDSAMYRCASSLGGLADYGYTFGSGTRLTVV.

The J gene is TRBJ1-2, the V gene TRBV9; D gene ambiguous. Trimming left V 3 bases short and J 3 bases short, with 21 bases between. Germline V gives CDR1 SGDLS, CDR2 YYNGEE. The CDR3 consists of 17 residues. The CDR3 region has the DNA TGTGCCAGCAGCGGGCCCCTCCCCGGAGAATCTCACTATGGCTACACCTTC. Amino acid sequence: CASSGPLPGESHYGYTF.

The chain joins TRBV6-2 or TRBV6-3 to TRBJ2-7; D remains unclear. V was trimmed by 1 base and J by 3 bases, leaving 13 bases between them. CDR3 length: 15 residues. Germline CDR1 reads MNHEY; CDR2 reads SVGEGT. The CDR3: CASSYYGSLDYEQYF. As DNA, the CDR3 is TGTGCCAGCAGTTACTATGGCTCTCTCGACTACGAGCAGTACTTC.

This clonotype was observed a handful of times. Written as DNA, the CDR3 is TGTGCCAGCAGCTTAGAGTTCTCAGGGAGCTCCTACGAGCAGTACTTC. Amino acids: CASSLEFSGSSYEQYF. The chain links TRBV11-2 to TRBJ2-7; D is tentatively TRBD1 or TRBD2 (5 bases each). Trimming shortened V by 0 bases and J by 0 bases, and 12 bases separated the two germline ends. CDR1 is SGHAT and CDR2 is FQNNGV in the germline V gene. The CDR3 spans 16 residues.

The CDR3 DNA reads as TGTGCCAGCAGTTTCTCAAGCGTCCCGGGACAGGAAGCTTTCTTT. Its protein product is CASSFSSVPGQEAFF. The V gene is TRBV28, the J gene TRBJ1-1, with 7 nucleotides matching TRBD1. The V segment lost 3 bases and the J segment 8 bases; nucleotides outside the gene matches: 12. The CDR3 consists of 15 residues. Germline V gene lookup returns CDR1 MDHEN and CDR2 SYDVKM.

This clonotype was seen many times. The gene calls are TRBV7-9 and TRBJ2-4; 9 bases align to TRBD1. Looked up from germline, CDR1 is SEHNR and CDR2 is FQNEAQ (reference sequence). Trimming at V came to 3 bases and at J to 2 bases, leaving 5 bases not matched to a gene. The CDR3 covers 16 residues. The DNA of the CDR3 is TGTGCCAGCAGCTTCCGGGACAGGGAAACCAAAAACATTCAGTACTTC. Protein product: CASSFRDRETKNIQYF.

The chain is built from TRBV6-6 and TRBJ1-1; no firm D call. Germline V gene data show CDR1 as MNHNY and CDR2 as SVGAGI (reference sequence). This CDR3 comprises 12 residues. V lost 9 bases, J lost 6 bases, and 14 bases lay in between. In DNA form, the CDR3 reads TGTGCCAGTCTTGACCCGGCGGCTGAAGCTTTCTTT. Its translation is CASLDPAAEAFF.